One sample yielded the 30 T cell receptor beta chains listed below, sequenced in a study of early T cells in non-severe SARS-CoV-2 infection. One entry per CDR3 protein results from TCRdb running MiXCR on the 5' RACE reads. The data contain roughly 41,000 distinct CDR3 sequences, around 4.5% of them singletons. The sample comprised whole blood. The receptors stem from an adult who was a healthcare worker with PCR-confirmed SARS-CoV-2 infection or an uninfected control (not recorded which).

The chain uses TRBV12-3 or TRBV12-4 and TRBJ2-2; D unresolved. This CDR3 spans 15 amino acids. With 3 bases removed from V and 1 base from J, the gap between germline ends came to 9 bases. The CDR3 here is CASSLGIQNTGELFF. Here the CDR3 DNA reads TGTGCCAGCAGTTTGGGTATTCAGAACACCGGGGAGCTGTTTTTT.

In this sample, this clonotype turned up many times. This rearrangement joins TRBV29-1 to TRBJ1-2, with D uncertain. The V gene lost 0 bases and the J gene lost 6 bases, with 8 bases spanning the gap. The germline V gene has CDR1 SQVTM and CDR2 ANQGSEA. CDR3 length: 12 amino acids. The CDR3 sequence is CSVEDLVDGYTF. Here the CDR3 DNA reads TGCAGCGTTGAAGATCTTGTCGATGGCTACACCTTC.

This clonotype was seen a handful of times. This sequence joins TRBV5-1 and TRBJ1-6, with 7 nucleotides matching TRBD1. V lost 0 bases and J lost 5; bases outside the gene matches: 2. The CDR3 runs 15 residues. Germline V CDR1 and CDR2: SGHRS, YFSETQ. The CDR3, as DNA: TGCGCCAGCAGCTTGGGACAGGGTAATAATTCACCCCTCCACTTT. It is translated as CASSLGQGNNSPLHF. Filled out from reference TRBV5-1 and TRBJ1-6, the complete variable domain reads KAGVTQTPRYLIKTRGQQVTLSCSPISGHRSVSWYQQTPGQGLQFLFEYFSETQRNKGNFPGRFSGRQFSNSRSEMNVSTLELGDSALYLCASSLGQGNNSPLHFGNGTRLTVT.

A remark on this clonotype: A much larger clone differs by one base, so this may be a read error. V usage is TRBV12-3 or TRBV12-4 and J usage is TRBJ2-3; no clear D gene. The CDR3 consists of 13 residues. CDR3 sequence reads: CASSLGYTVTQYF. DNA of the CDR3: TGTGCCAGCAGTTTAGGGTACACAGTTACGCAGTATTTT.

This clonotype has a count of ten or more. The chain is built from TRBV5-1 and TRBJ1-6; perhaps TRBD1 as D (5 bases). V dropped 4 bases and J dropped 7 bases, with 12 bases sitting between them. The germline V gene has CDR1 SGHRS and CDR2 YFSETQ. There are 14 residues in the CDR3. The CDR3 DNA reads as TGCGCCAGCAGCGAGGGGCGGAACAATTCACCCCTCCACTTT. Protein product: CASSEGRNNSPLHF.

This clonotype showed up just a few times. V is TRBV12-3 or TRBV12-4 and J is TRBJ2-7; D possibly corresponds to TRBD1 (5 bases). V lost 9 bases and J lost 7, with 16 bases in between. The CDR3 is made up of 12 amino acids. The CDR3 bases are TGTGCCAGTGGGCCAAGGGGCTGGGAGCAGTACTTC. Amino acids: CASGPRGWEQYF.

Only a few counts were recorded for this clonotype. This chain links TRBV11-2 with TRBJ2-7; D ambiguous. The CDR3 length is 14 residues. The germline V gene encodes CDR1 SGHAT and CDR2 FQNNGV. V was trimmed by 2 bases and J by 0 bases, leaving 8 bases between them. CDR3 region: CASSLWGTSYEQYF. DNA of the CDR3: TGTGCCAGCAGCTTATGGGGAACCTCCTACGAGCAGTACTTC.

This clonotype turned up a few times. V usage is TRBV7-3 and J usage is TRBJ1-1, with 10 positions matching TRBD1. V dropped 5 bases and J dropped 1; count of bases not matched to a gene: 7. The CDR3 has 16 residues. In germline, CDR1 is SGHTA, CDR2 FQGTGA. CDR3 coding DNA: TGTGCCAGCAGCCCCGGACAGGGGGGGACGAACACTGAAGCTTTCTTT. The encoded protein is CASSPGQGGTNTEAFF.

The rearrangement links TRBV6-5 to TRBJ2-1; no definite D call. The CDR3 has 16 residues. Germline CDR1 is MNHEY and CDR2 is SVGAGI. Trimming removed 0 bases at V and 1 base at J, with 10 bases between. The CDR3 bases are TGTGCCAGCAGTTACTCTATCGCGGCGTCCTACAATGAGCAGTTCTTC. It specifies CASSYSIAASYNEQFF.

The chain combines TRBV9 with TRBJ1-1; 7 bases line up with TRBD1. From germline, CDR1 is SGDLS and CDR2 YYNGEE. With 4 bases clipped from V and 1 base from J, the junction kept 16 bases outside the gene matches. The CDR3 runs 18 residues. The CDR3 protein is CASSPGKGGTEQNTEAFF. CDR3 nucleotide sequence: TGTGCCAGCAGCCCAGGAAAGGGGGGGACAGAACAGAACACTGAAGCTTTCTTT.

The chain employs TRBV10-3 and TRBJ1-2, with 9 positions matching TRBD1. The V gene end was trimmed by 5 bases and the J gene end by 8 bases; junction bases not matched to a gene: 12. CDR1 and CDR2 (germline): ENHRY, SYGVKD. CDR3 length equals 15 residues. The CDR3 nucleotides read TGTGCCATCAGTCAGGACAGGGGAGGCTTGAGCGGCTACACCTTC. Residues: CAISQDRGGLSGYTF.

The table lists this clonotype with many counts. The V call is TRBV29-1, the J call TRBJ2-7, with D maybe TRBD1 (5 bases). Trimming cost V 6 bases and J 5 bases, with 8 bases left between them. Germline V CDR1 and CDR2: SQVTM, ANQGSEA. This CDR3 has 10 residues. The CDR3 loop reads CSVPGNEQYF. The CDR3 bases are TGCAGCGTGCCAGGGAACGAGCAGTACTTC.

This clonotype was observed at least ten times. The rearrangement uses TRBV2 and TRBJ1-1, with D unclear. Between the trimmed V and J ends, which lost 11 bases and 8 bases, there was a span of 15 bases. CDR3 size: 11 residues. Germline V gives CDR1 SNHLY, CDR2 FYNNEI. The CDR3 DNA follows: TGTGCCGTCGGCAAGGCTCCCGAAGCTTTCTTT. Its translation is CAVGKAPEAFF.

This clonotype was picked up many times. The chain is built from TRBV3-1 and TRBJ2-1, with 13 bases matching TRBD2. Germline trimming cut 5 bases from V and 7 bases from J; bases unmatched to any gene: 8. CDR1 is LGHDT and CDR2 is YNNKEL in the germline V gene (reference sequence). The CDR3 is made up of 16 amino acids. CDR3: CASSSWTSGSHNEQFF. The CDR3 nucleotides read TGTGCCAGCAGCTCCTGGACTAGCGGGAGCCATAATGAGCAGTTCTTC.

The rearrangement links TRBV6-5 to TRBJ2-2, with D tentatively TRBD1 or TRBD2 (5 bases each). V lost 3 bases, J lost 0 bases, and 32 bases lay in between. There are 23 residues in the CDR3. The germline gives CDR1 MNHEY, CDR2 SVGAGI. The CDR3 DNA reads TGTGCCAGCAGTTATCTCGGTCTTCGGTGGGACCCCGAGGACGGTGCGAACACCGGGGAGCTGTTTTTT. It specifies CASSYLGLRWDPEDGANTGELFF.

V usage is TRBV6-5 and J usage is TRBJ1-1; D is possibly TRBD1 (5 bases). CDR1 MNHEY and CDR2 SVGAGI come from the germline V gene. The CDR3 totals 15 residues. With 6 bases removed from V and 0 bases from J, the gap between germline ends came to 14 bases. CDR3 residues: CASSPRDRMNTEAFF. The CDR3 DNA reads TGTGCCAGCAGCCCCCGGGACCGGATGAACACTGAAGCTTTCTTT.

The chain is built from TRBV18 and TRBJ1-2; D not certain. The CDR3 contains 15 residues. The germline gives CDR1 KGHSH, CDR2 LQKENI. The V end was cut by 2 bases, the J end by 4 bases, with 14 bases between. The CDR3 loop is CASSPNGRGPYGYTF. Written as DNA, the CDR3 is TGTGCCAGCTCACCAAATGGGCGAGGCCCCTATGGCTACACCTTC.

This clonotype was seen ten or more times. CDR3 sequence reads: CSVVAGVSGELFF. CDR3 DNA sequence: TGCAGCGTTGTTGCAGGGGTAAGCGGGGAGCTGTTTTTT. The chain joins TRBV29-1 to TRBJ2-2, with a tentative D call TRBD1 (6 bases). The CDR3 has 13 amino acids. Germline CDR1 SQVTM, CDR2 ANQGSEA. The ends were cut back, 4 bases at V and 7 bases at J, with 13 bases in the middle.

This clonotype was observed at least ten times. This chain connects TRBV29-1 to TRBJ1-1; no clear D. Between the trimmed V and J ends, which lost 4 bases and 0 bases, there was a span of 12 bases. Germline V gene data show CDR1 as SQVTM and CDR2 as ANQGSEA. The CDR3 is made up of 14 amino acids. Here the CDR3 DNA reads TGCAGCGTTGGTAAGGCAGTCATGAACACTGAAGCTTTCTTT. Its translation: CSVGKAVMNTEAFF.

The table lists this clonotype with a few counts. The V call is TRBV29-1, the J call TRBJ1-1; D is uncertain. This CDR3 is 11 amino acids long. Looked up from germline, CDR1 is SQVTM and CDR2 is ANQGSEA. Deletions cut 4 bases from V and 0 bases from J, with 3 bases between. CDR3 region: CSVVVNTEAFF. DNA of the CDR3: TGCAGCGTTGTGGTGAACACTGAAGCTTTCTTT.

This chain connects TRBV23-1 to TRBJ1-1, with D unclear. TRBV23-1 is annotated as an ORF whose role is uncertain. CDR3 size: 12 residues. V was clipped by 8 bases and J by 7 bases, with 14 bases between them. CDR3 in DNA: TGCGCCAGCCTAGAAGGGCGGAGTGAAGCTTTCTTT. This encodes CASLEGRSEAFF.

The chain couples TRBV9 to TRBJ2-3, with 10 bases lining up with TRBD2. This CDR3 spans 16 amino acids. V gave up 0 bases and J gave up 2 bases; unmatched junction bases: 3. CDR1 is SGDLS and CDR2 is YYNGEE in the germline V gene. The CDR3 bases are TGTGCCAGCAGCGTAGGAGCGGGAGGGCCCACAGATACGCAGTATTTT. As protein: CASSVGAGGPTDTQYF.

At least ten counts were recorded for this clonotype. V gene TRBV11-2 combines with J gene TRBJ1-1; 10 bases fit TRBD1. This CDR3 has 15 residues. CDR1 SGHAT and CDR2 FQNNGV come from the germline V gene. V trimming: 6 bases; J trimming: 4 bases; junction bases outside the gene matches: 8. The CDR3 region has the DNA TGTGCCAGCAGACACCCGGGACAGGGGCCCACTGAAGCTTTCTTT. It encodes CASRHPGQGPTEAFF.

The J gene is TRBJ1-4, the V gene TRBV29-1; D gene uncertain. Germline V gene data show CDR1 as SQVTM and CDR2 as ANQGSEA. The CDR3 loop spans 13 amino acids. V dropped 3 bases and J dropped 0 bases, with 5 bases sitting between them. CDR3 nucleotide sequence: TGCAGCGTTGAGGCAGCAACTAATGAAAAACTGTTTTTT. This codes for CSVEAATNEKLFF. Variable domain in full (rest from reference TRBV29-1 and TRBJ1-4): SAVISQKPSRDICQRGTSLTIQCQVDSQVTMMFWYRQQPGQSLTLIATANQGSEATYESGFVIDKFPISRPNLTFSTLTVSNMSPEDSSIYLCSVEAATNEKLFFGSGTQLSVL.

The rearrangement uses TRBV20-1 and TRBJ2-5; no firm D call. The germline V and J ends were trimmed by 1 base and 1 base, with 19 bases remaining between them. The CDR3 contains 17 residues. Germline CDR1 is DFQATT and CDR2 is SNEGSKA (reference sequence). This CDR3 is CSARGRSLSESQETQYF. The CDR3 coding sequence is TGCAGTGCTAGAGGGCGAAGTCTTTCGGAAAGCCAAGAGACCCAGTACTTC.

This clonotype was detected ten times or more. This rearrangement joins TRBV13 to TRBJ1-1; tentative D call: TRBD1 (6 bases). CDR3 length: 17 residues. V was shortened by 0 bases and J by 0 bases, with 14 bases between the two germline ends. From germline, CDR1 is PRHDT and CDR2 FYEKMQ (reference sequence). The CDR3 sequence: CASSLGRTATLNTEAFF. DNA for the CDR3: TGTGCCAGCAGCTTAGGTCGGACAGCAACGTTGAACACTGAAGCTTTCTTT.

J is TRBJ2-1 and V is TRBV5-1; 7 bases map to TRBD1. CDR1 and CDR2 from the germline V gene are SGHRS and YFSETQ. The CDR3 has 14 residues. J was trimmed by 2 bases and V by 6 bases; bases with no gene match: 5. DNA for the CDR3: TGCGCCAGCAAGACAGGGAATACCTACAATGAGCAGTTCTTC. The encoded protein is CASKTGNTYNEQFF.

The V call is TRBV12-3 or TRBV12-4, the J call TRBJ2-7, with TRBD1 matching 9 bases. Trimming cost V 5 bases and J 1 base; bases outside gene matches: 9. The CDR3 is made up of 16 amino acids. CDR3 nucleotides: TGTGCCAGCAGTCCCTCAGGACAGGGGAATTCCTACGAGCAGTACTTC. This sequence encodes CASSPSGQGNSYEQYF.

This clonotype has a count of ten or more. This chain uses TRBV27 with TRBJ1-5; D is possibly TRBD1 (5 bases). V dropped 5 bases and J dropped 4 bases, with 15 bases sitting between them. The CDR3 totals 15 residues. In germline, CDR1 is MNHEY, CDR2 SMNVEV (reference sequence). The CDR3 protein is CASSPPRQLNQPQHF. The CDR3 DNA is TGTGCCAGCAGTCCACCAAGACAGCTAAATCAGCCCCAGCATTTT.

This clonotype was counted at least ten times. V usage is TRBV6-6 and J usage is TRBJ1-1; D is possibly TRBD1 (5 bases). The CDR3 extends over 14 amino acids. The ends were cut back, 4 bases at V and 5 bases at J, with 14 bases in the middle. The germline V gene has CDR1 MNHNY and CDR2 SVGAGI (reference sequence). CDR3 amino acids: CASSLRGRETEAFF. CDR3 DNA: TGTGCCAGCAGTTTACGGGGACGGGAAACTGAAGCTTTCTTT.